This T cell receptor beta chain was sequenced during a study of Ad26.COV2.S vaccination and SARS-CoV-2 variants (dated by TCRdb to the early 2020s). Regarding the study in general: Sequencing of the TCRbeta repertoire served to evaluate the specificity and breadth of SARS-CoV-2-reactive T cell receptors following Ad26.COV2.S vaccination. A total of some 30 samples were included in the TCR-sequenced set, comprising around 19 Ad26.COV2.S vaccine recipients, 5 placebo recipients and 8 SARS-CoV-2 convalescent individuals. Overall study results and their limits: Substantial breadth of spike-specific CD8+ and CD4+ T cell responses was reported after vaccination. Vaccine and placebo recipients had similar non-spike TCR breadth, a finding consistent with the vaccine containing only spike. It was noted by the authors that total T cell responses may have been underestimated by the TCR breadth and depth analyses. Compared with placebo recipients, Ad26.COV2.S recipients showed higher spike-specific TCR breadth (P = 0.0014).

Concerning this clone: Its antigen target is currently unknown. Base qualities are missing; no much larger clone stands one base away.

The immunoSEQ Assay was used to sequence TCRbeta CDR3 regions. After extraction, genomic DNA underwent amplification by bias-controlled multiplex PCR, followed by high-throughput sequencing. On the authors' methods: Collapsing and filtering of sequences were performed to quantify the absolute abundance of each unique TCRbeta CDR3 region. T cell fraction was estimated by normalization of TCRbeta template counts to usable DNA, with usable DNA being measured through amplification of reference genes present in all nucleated cells. Repertoire TCRs were annotated as SARS-CoV-2-specific by exact matching of V gene, CDR3 amino acid sequence and J gene to a known reactive TCR set. The reference SARS-CoV-2 TCR set was derived from MIRA and filtered for enrichment in COVID-19-positive ImmuneCODE repertoires, a step that removed public or cross-reactive TCRs. Based on the MIRA antigens, annotated TCRs were further analysed at the level of specific ORF or position within ORF. Breadth was defined as the number of annotated unique rearrangements divided by the total number of unique productive rearrangements, and depth was defined as the summed frequency of the annotated unique rearrangements. Two-sided Wilcoxon rank-sum tests were applied when comparing TCR breadth between groups. Not all clones reach the TCRdb copy of this immuneACCESS table, which keeps in-frame sequences only. Checked studies attribute under half of the gap to unresolved V genes and leave the rest unexplained. That table gives V, J and clone size, and the DNA gave D and trimming. The sample includes approximately 400,000 clones, with 92% observed a single time. About 3.9% of the sample comes from the top ten.

V gives up 4 bases and J gives up 4 bases, and the segment between their germline ends measures 14 bases. Including cysteine and phenylalanine, the CDR3 has 14 amino acids. The DNA shown is the 42-base CDR3, in frame from base 1. From the germline V gene, CDR1 is SGDLS and CDR2 is YYNGEE. This sample's time point label indicates: individuals recovered from natural SARS-CoV-2 infection. This specimen was peripheral blood, taken after recovery from COVID-19. This chain is built from TRBV9 and TRBJ1-2; the D gene is not confidently resolved. This receptor was identified in a human donor who had recovered from COVID-19. The CDR3 in this case is CASSLGVGSYGYTF. The base sequence is TGTGCCAGCAGCTTAGGCGTCGGGTCCTATGGCTACACCTTC.